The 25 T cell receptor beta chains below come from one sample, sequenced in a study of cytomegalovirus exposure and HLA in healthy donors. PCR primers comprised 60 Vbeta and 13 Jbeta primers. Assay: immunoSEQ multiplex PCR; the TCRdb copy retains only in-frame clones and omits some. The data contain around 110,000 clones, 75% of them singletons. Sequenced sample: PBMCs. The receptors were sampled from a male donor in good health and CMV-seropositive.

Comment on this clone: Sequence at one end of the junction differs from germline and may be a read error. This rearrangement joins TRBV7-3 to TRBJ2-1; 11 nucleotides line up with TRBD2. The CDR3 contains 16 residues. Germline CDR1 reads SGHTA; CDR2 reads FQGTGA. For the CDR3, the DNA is TGTGCCAGCAGCATAACCGGGACTAGCGGATACAATGAGCAGTTCTTC. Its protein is CASSITGTSGYNEQFF. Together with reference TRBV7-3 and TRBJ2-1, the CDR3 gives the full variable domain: GAGVSQTPSNKVTEKGKYVELRCDPISGHTALYWYRQSLGQGPEFLIYFQGTGAADDSGLPNDRFFAVRPEGSVSTLKIQRTERGDSAVYLCASSITGTSGYNEQFFGPGTRLTVL.

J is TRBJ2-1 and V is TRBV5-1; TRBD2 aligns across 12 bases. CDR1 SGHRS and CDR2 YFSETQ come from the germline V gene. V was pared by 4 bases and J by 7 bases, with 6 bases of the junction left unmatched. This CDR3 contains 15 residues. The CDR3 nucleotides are TGCGCCAGCAGCCAACTAGCGGGAGGTGGTAATGAGCAGTTCTTC. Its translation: CASSQLAGGGNEQFF.

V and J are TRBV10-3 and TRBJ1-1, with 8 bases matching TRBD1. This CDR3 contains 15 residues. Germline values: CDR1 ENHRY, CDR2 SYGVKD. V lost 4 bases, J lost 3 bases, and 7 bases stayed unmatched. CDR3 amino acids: CAISGDRGLYTEAFF. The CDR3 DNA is TGTGCCATCAGTGGAGACAGGGGTCTTTACACTGAAGCTTTCTTT.

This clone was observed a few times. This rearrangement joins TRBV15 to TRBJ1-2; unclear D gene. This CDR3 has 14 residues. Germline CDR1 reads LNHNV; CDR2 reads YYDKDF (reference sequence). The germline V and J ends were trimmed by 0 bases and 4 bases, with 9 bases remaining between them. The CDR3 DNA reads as TGTGCCACCAGCAGAGATTCAGGAAGCTATGGCTACACCTTC. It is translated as CATSRDSGSYGYTF.

The CDR3: CASSVGVTPGYEQYF. Written as DNA, the CDR3 is TGTGCCAGCAGCGTAGGGGTTACCCCAGGTTACGAGCAGTACTTC. The chain has TRBV9 and TRBJ2-7; no definite D call. This CDR3 is built from 15 residues. V was cut by 0 bases and J by 4 bases, with 14 bases left in between. Looked up from germline, CDR1 is SGDLS and CDR2 is YYNGEE.

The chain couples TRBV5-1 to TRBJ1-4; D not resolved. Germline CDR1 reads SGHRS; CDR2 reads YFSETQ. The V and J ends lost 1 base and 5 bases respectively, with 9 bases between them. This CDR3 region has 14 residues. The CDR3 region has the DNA TGCGCCAGCAGCTTGTCACAGAGCAATGAAAAACTGTTTTTT. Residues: CASSLSQSNEKLFF.

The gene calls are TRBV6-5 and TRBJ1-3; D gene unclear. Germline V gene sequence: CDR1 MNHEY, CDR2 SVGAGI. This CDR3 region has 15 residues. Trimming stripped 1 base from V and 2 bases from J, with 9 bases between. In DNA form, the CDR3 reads TGTGCCAGCAGTTACTTGTCGGGAGCTGGAAACACCATATATTTT. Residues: CASSYLSGAGNTIYF.

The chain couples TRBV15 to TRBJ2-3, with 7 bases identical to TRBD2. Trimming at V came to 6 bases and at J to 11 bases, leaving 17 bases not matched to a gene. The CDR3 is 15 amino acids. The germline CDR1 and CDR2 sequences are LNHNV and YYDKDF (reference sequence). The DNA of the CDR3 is TGTGCCACCAGAGCCGGGCCCAGTCCGGGGGGTAAGCAGTATTTT. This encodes CATRAGPSPGGKQYF. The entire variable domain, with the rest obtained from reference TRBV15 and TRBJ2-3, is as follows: DAMVIQNPRYQVTQFGKPVTLSCSQTLNHNVMYWYQQKSSQAPKLLFHYYDKDFNNEADTPDNFQSRRPNTSFCFLDIRSPGLGDTAMYLCATRAGPSPGGKQYFGPGTRLTVL.

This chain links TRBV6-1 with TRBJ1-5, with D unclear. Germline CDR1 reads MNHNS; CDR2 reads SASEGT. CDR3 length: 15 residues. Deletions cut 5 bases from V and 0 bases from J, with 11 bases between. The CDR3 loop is CASSQNSYSNQPQHF. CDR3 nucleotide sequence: TGTGCCAGCAGTCAAAACAGCTATAGCAATCAGCCCCAGCATTTT.

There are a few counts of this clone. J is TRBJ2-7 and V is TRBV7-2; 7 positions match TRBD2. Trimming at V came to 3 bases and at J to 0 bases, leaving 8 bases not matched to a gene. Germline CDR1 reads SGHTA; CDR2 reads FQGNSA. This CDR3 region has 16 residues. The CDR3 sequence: CASSFMGEGRSYEQYF. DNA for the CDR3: TGTGCCAGCAGCTTCATGGGGGAGGGCCGCTCCTACGAGCAGTACTTC.

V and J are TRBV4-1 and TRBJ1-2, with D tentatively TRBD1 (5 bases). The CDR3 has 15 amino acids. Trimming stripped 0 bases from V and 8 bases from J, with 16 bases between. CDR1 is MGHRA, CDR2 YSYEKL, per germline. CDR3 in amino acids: CASSQERTSIWGYTF. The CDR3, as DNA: TGCGCCAGCAGCCAAGAACGGACATCCATTTGGGGCTACACCTTC.

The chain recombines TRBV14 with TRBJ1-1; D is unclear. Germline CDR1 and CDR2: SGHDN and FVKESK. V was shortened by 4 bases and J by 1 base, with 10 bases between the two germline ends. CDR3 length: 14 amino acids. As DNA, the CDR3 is TGTGCCAGCAGCCTCCAAATTCAGAACACTGAAGCTTTCTTT. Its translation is CASSLQIQNTEAFF.

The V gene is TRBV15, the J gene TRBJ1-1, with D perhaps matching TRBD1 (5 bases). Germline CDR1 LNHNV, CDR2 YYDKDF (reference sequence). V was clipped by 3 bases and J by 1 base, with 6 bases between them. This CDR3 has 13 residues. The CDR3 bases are TGTGCCACCAGCAGCGGACAGAACACTGAAGCTTTCTTT. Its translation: CATSSGQNTEAFF.

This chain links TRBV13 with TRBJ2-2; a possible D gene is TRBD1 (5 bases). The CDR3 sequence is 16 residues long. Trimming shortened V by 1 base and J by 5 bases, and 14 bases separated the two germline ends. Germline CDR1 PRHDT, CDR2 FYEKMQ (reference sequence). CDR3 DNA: TGTGCCAGCAGCTTAGTCGACAGTACGAGGACCGGGGAGCTGTTTTTT. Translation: CASSLVDSTRTGELFF. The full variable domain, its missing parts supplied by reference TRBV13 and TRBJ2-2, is AAGVIQSPRHLIKEKRETATLKCYPIPRHDTVYWYQQGPGQDPQFLISFYEKMQSDKGSIPDRFSAQQFSDYHSELNMSSLELGDSALYFCASSLVDSTRTGELFFGEGSRLTVL.

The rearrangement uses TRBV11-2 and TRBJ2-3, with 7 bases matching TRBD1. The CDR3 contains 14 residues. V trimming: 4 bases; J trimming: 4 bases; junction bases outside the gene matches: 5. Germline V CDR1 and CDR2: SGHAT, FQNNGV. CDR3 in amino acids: CASSSDRFADTQYF. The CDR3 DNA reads TGTGCCAGCAGCTCGGACAGGTTCGCAGATACGCAGTATTTT.

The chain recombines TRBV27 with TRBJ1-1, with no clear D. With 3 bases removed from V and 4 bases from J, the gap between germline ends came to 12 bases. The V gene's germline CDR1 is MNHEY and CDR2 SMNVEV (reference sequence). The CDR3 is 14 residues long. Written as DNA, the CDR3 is TGTGCCAGCAGTTTTTCGGGTTTGAGCACTGAAGCTTTCTTT. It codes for CASSFSGLSTEAFF.

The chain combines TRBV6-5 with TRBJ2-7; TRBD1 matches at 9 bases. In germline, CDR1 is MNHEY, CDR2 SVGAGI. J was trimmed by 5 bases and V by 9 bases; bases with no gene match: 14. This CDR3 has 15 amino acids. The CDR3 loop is CASRFTRDRDHEQYF. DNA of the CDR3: TGTGCCAGTAGGTTCACACGGGACAGGGACCACGAGCAGTACTTC.

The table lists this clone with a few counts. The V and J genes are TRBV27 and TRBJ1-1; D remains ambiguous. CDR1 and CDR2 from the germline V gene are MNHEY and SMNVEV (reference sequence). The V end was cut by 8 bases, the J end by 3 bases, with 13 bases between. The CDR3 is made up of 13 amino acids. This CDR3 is CASRYRRDTEAFF. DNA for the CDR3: TGTGCCAGCCGATACCGACGGGACACTGAAGCTTTCTTT.

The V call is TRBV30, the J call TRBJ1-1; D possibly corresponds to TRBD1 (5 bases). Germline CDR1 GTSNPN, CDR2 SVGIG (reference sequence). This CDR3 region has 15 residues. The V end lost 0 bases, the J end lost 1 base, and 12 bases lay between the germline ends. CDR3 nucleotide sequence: TGTGCCTGGAGTGTAGGGGTAGGAACGAACACTGAAGCTTTCTTT. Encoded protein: CAWSVGVGTNTEAFF.

Here the CDR3 DNA reads TGTGCCAGCAGCGAGAGGACTAGCGGTGAGCAGTACTTC. Translated: CASSERTSGEQYF. V and J are TRBV9 and TRBJ2-7; TRBD2 aligns across 10 bases. CDR1 is SGDLS and CDR2 is YYNGEE in the germline V gene. The CDR3 runs 13 residues. Unmatched junction bases numbered 4, after V lost 3 bases and J lost 7 bases.

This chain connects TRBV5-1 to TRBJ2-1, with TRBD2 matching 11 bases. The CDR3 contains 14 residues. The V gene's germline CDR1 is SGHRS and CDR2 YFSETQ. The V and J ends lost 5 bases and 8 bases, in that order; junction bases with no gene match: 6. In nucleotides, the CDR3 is TGCGCCAGCAGGTTAGCGGGGGGGCTCTATGAGCAGTTCTTC. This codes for CASRLAGGLYEQFF.

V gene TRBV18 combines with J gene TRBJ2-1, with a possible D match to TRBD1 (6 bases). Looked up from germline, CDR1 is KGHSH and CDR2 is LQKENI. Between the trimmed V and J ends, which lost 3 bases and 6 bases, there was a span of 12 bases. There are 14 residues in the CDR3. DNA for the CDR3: TGTGCCAGCTCACCCTTCCCAGGGGCCAATGAGCAGTTCTTC. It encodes CASSPFPGANEQFF.

Here the CDR3 reads CSVSQTGDTQYF. The CDR3 coding sequence is TGCAGCGTTTCACAGACGGGGGATACGCAGTATTTT. The rearrangement uses TRBV29-1 and TRBJ2-3; D possibly corresponds to TRBD2 (5 bases). CDR1 and CDR2 (germline): SQVTM, ANQGSEA. The CDR3 is 12 residues long. The V end was cut by 5 bases, the J end by 6 bases, with 12 bases between.

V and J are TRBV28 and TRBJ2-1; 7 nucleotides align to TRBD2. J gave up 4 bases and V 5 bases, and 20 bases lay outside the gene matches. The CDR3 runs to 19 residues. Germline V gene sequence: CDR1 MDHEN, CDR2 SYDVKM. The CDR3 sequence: CASSTVRADGGGLYNEQFF. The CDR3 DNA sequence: TGTGCCAGCAGTACCGTCCGGGCCGATGGGGGGGGGTTATACAATGAGCAGTTCTTC.

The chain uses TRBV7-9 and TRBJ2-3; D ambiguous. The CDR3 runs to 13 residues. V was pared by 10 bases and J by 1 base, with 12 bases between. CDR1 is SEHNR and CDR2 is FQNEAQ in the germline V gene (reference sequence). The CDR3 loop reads CATRPSGTDTQYF. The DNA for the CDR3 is TGTGCCACCAGGCCTTCAGGCACAGATACGCAGTATTTT.